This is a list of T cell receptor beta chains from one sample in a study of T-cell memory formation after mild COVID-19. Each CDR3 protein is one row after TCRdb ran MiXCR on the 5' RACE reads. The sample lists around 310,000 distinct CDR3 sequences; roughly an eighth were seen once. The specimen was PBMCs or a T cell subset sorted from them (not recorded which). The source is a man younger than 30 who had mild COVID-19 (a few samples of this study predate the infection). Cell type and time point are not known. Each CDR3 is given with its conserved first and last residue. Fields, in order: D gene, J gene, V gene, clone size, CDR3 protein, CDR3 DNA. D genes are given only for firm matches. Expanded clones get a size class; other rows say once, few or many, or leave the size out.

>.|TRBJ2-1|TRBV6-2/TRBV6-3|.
CASSLIVGYNEQFF
TGTGCCAGCAGTCTTATAGTCGGGTACAATGAGCAGTTCTTC
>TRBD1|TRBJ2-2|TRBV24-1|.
CATAGTGGSGELFF
TGTGCCACAGCCGGGACAGGGGGCTCCGGGGAGCTGTTTTTT
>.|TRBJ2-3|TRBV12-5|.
CASGLVGDTQYF
TGTGCTAGTGGTTTGGTAGGGGATACGCAGTATTTT
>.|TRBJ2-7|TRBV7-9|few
CASSATGYEQYF
TGTGCCAGCAGCGCGACAGGTTACGAGCAGTACTTC
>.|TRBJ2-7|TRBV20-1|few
CSAWDRSYEQYF
TGCAGTGCATGGGATCGCTCCTACGAGCAGTACTTC
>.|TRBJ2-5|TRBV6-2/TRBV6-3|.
CASSYSRVWTQYF
TGTGCCAGCAGTTATTCCAGGGTATGGACCCAGTACTTC
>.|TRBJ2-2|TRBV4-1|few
CASSREGHTNTGELFF
TGCGCCAGCAGCCGGGAGGGACATACGAACACCGGGGAGCTGTTTTTT
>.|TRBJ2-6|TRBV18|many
CASSLDWGANVLTF
TGTGCCAGCTCACTCGACTGGGGGGCCAACGTCCTGACTTTC
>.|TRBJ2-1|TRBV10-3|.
CAISEQDFHNEQFF
TGTGCCATCAGTGAGCAGGACTTCCACAATGAGCAGTTCTTC
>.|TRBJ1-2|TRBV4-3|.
CASSQEAGSNYGYTF
TGCGCCAGCAGCCAAGAGGCGGGCTCTAACTATGGCTACACCTTC
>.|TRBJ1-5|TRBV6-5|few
CASSYRAGNQPQHF
TGTGCCAGCAGTTACAGGGCAGGCAATCAGCCCCAGCATTTT
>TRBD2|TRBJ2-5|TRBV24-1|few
CATGLAGEETQYF
TGTGCCACCGGACTAGCGGGGGAGGAGACCCAGTACTTC
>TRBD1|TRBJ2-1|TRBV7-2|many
CASSLAGTAVGNEQFF
TGTGCCAGCAGCTTAGCCGGGACAGCGGTGGGCAATGAGCAGTTCTTC
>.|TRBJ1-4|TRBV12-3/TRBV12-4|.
CASVGQLREKLFF
TGTGCCTCCGTGGGGCAACTAAGGGAAAAACTGTTTTTT
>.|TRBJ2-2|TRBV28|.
CASKEGGLGGELFF
TGTGCCAGCAAAGAAGGCGGACTCGGAGGGGAGCTGTTTTTT
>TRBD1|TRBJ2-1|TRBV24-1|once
CATSDPTGGSYNEQFF
TGTGCCACCAGTGACCCGACAGGGGGCTCCTACAATGAGCAGTTCTTC
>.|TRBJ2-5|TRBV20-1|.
CSARRTVTGERYF
TGCAGTGCTAGGAGGACAGTAACGGGGGAGAGGTACTTC
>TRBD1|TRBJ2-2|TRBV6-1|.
CASTGGWTGELFF
TGTGCCAGCACAGGGGGATGGACCGGGGAGCTGTTTTTT
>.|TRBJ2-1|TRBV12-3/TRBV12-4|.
CASNRPSGNEQFF
TGTGCCAGCAACCGCCCCTCGGGGAATGAGCAGTTCTTC
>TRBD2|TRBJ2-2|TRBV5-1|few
CASSQGPGLADTGELFF
TGCGCCAGCAGCCAGGGCCCGGGACTAGCGGACACCGGGGAGCTGTTTTTT
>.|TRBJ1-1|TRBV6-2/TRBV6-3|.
CASSYPLFPEAFF
TGTGCCAGCAGTTACCCCCTGTTTCCGGAAGCTTTCTTT
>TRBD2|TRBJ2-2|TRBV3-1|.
CASSQSPGRGGAGGELFF
TGTGCCAGCAGCCAGTCTCCCGGCCGCGGGGGGGCCGGCGGGGAGCTGTTTTTT
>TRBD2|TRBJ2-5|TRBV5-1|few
CASSPRGGARETQYF
TGCGCCAGCAGCCCCCGGGGGGGGGCCCGAGAGACCCAGTACTTC
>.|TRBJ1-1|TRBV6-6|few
CASYVTAGTTEAFF
TGTGCCAGCTATGTAACCGCGGGGACCACTGAAGCTTTCTTT
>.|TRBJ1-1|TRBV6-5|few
CASRPGPQGTEAFF
TGTGCCAGCAGACCCGGGCCTCAGGGGACTGAAGCTTTCTTT
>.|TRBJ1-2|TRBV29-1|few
CSALDGTYGYTF
TGCAGCGCGTTGGACGGTACCTATGGCTACACCTTC
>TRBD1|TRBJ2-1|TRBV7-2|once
CASSTPRDRSYNEQFF
TGTGCCAGCAGCACCCCACGGGACAGGTCTTACAATGAGCAGTTCTTC
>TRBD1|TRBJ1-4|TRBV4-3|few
CASSQQLGQGPGKLFF
TGCGCCAGCAGCCAACAGCTAGGACAGGGGCCGGGAAAACTGTTTTTT
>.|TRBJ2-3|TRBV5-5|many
CASSDYPSADTQYF
TGTGCCAGCAGCGACTATCCCTCAGCAGATACGCAGTATTTT
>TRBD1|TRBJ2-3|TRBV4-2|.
CASSQDRGRTDTQYF
TGTGCCAGCAGCCAAGACAGGGGGCGAACAGATACGCAGTATTTT
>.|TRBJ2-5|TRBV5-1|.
CASTGTLAGETQYF
TGCGCCAGCACGGGGACTCTAGCAGGGGAGACCCAGTACTTC
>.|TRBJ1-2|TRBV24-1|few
CATSSALNYGYTF
TGTGCCACCAGTTCAGCCCTTAACTATGGCTACACCTTC
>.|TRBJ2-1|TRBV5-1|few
CASSLAVAGRNEQFF
TGCGCCAGCAGCTTGGCCGTTGCGGGGCGCAATGAGCAGTTCTTC
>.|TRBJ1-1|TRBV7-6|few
CASSFHGMEAFF
TGTGCCAGCAGCTTTCACGGCATGGAAGCTTTCTTT
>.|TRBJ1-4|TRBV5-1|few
CASSSYGTGEKLFF
TGCGCCAGCAGCTCTTACGGGACGGGGGAGAAACTGTTTTTT
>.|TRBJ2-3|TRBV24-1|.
CATSGGDRTSTDTQYF
TGTGCCACCAGTGGGGGGGACAGAACTAGCACAGATACGCAGTATTTT
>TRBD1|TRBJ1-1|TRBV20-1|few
CSARQGLVNTEAFF
TGCAGTGCCCGACAGGGCTTGGTGAACACTGAAGCTTTCTTT